The source of this T cell receptor beta chain is a study of blood T cells in healthy people across ages (dated by TCRdb to between 2014 and 2016). The study in broad terms: In model experiments, template switching captured about one uniquely barcoded TCR beta cDNA molecule for every two T cells. To avoid experimental bias, donors of different ages were spread randomly across the sequencing lanes. The study analyzed two additional independent replicas of 1 million unique cDNA reads from the same blood draw for two donors, one aged 18 to 30 and one aged 80 or older. To track age-related changes in TCR beta repertoire diversity, the study relied on deep sequencing normalized with unique cDNA molecular identifiers. The donors were divided into four age groups: young (average roughly 17 years), middle-aged (over 35), aged (under 70) and long-lived (about 84). Broader findings and caveats from the paper: Because donor CMV infection status was unknown, age-related changes in expanded clonotypes were potentially confounded. The percentage of naive T cells measured by flow cytometry correlated strongly with observed TCR beta diversity. Conclusive comparison of naive and antigen-experienced compartments was prevented by the profiling of bulk unsorted PBMCs. Compared with the aged group, the long-lived group had more naive CD4+ T cells, fewer expanded clones and increased TCR diversity, suggesting age selection. As age increased, observed TCR beta diversity per million T cells dropped in a roughly linear way, and a significant reduction was already evident by age 40. Estimates of total diversity based on one million sequenced T cells were considered lower bounds and underestimates.

Details on this clonotype: Its antigen is still unknown. The record has no base qualities; no much larger clone is one base away.

The CDR3 numbers 12 residues from cysteine through phenylalanine. The kept DNA is CDR3 alone, 36 bases in frame from the first base. V is pared back by 6 bases and J by 5 bases, with 13 bases lying between the germline termini. CDR1 and CDR2 are drawn from the germline V gene (reference sequence): DFQATT, SNEGSKA. Library method: 5' RACE. Sequencing was performed on an Illumina HiSeq 2500. A second 7 to 11 cycle PCR used a sample-barcoded 5' primer and a J-beta primer mix. A template-switch 5' adaptor carrying 12 random nucleotides introduced a unique molecular identifier onto each TCR beta cDNA molecule. Each sample yielded at least 2.5 million CDR3-containing paired-end reads. First-strand cDNA was synthesized from all RNA with the Mint cDNA synthesis kit, primed by a TRBC-specific oligonucleotide. After uracil-DNA glycosylase treatment, a first 18-cycle PCR used universal primers M1SS and BC2_uni_R on all cDNA. On the study's bioinformatics: Normalization of each sample was performed by random selection of 1 million high-quality reads, each carrying a distinct molecular identifier. Reads with shared molecular identifiers were discarded instead of being binned into consensus sequences. CDR3 identification, clonotype clustering and error correction used MiTCR with a Q25 quality threshold and the strictest error-elimination algorithm. A nonparametric unseen species model with Euler transformation was used to estimate a lower bound on total TCR beta diversity. Clones were called with MiXCR by TCRdb after fastp trimmed the public reads at Q25, and only in-frame beta chains were retained. Rows with a matching CDR3 protein are joined into one entry that keeps the most common DNA and genes. The V and J calls were determined by TCRdb, not by the authors. The sample table records 1.5 million to 2 million distinct CDR3 sequences; 49% of these occur just once. Together, the top ten hold around 2.1% of the sample.

Donors were under 40 systemically healthy Caucasian individuals from Russia aged roughly 6 to 90 years. Each donor gave approximately 10 milliliters of peripheral blood, collected into EDTA-treated Vacutainer tubes. Ficoll-Paque density-gradient centrifugation was used to isolate PBMCs, with at least 7 million obtained per sample. Total RNA was extracted from PBMCs with Trizol reagent, with at least 5.5 micrograms obtained per sample. The percentages of naive CD45RAhigh/CD27high T cells were determined by flow cytometry on a PBMC aliquot from every donor. Material for sequencing was blood. In this chain, TRBV20-1 is recombined with TRBJ1-2; the D gene identity is not certain. This sequence was found in a middle-aged woman in good health. The base sequence is TGCAGTGCCCCCCGTCCTGGGTATGGCTACACCTTC. Its protein is CSAPRPGYGYTF.